This TCR beta chain was found in a study of shared clonotypes between healthy human individuals. Broader study findings: Clonotypes that were shared across a handful of donors made up around 5% of naive CD4 clonotypes.

This CDR3 comprises 14 residues. CDR1 and CDR2 (germline): SGHNT, YYREEE (reference sequence). The germline V and J ends were trimmed by 0 bases and 4 bases, with 10 bases remaining between them. Note on this clone: Its antigen remains unknown.

Assay used: immunoSEQ multiplex PCR; TCRdb lists only in-frame clones, some missing. This table holds roughly 2.6 million clones, more than 90% found once. The chain has TRBV5-4 and TRBJ1-1, with D perhaps TRBD1 (5 bases). Input material: naive CD4+ T cells sorted from blood. Subset reported: CD45RA+ positively selected. This TCR was recovered from a man aged 18-30 years in good health. The CDR3 loop reads CASSLALRGTEAFF. CDR3 nucleotides: TGTGCCAGCAGCTTGGCCCTTAGGGGCACTGAAGCTTTCTTT.